This T cell receptor beta chain was found in a study of Ad26.COV2.S vaccination and SARS-CoV-2 variants. Findings and limits, study-wide: Substantial post-vaccination breadth of spike-specific CD8+ and CD4+ T cell responses was reported. Individuals receiving vaccine had higher spike-specific TCR breadth than placebo recipients did.

This clone was detected only a few times. Its matching antigen is unknown. Stated treatment: around 19 received Ad26.COV2.S at low or high dose, single or two shots; 5 received placebo; per-sample allocation not given. Following the first vaccine or placebo injection, samples were taken on day 63. V was trimmed by 1 base and J by 4 bases, leaving 19 bases between them. Germline CDR1 reads LNHDA; CDR2 reads SQIVND (reference sequence). The CDR3 totals 17 residues. TCRdb's copy holds only in-frame clones and misses some; the assay was immunoSEQ multiplex PCR. The table has about 440,000 clones, roughly 87% seen once; the top ten hold around 4.5%.

The sequence was obtained from a person between 18 and 65 years old who received the Ad26.COV2.S COVID-19 vaccine or a placebo. The material sequenced was peripheral blood, taken in a trial of Ad26.COV2.S vaccine versus placebo. The chain uses TRBV19 and TRBJ2-5; D might be TRBD1 (6 bases). CDR3 DNA sequence: TGTGCCAGTAGTATAGGCTCAGGGGTTGCGGGTGGAGAGACCCAGTACTTC. It specifies CASSIGSGVAGGETQYF.